This T cell receptor (beta chain) was recovered during a study of regulatory T cells in long-lasting Graves disease. Study findings and constraints: Compared with new cases, persistent Graves' patients showed reduced TCR diversity. The study found TRBV28, TRBJ1-2 and TRBJ2-5 favored in persistent disease.

Combining iRepertoire HTBI primers with Arm-PCR of CDR3 regions, the authors built TCR beta libraries. Each CDR3 protein gets one entry after TCRdb re-called the multiplex PCR reads with MiXCR. The sample gives roughly 530,000 distinct CDR3 sequences, 15% to 20% of which show up once; about 25% is in the top ten. Concerning this clonotype itself: Its antigen is currently unknown.

The time point here: newly diagnosed GD, antithyroid drugs for less than 3 months. The TCR library was made from RNA extracted from PBMCs. Trimming removed 5 bases at V and 5 bases at J, with 12 bases between. The CDR3 loop spans 12 amino acids. The germline CDR1 and CDR2 sequences are DFQATT and SNEGSKA (reference sequence). The sample also formed part of further work on T cells in Graves' hyperthyroidism and ophthalmopathy. That paper notes: In blood, most of the thyroid clonotypes expanded above 0.001 were also present.

The sequence came from a woman aged 35-65 years with Graves disease. This chain links TRBV20-1 with TRBJ1-2, with D possibly being TRBD1 (6 bases). The source was peripheral blood mononuclear cells (PBMCs), collected at new diagnosis, from a patient treated with antithyroid drugs. Here the CDR3 reads CSARRTEYGYTF. In DNA form, the CDR3 reads TGCAGTGCTCGGCGGACAGAATATGGCTACACCTTC.